This T cell receptor beta chain was found in a study of CD8 T cells in Susac syndrome. Sequencing of TCR beta was performed on blood CD8+ T cells and on blood CD4+ T cells. CDR3 size: 15 residues. Trimming removed 0 bases at V and 1 base at J, with 10 bases between. Germline assignment: CDR1 DFQATT and CDR2 SNEGSKA (reference sequence). Reverse transcription of about 0.45 to 1 ug RNA was carried out with random hexamers. Each CDR3 protein gets one entry after TCRdb re-called the immunoSEQ multiplex PCR reads with MiXCR. The sample lists around 69,000 distinct CDR3 sequences, 96% occurring once. This sequence was found in a human donor with multiple sclerosis. V gene TRBV20-1 combines with J gene TRBJ1-3, with D possibly being TRBD1 (6 bases). Input material: CD4+ T cells from PBMCs. The CDR3 loop is CSARELQGSGNTIYF. CDR3 nucleotide sequence: TGCAGTGCTAGAGAGTTACAGGGATCTGGAAACACCATATATTTT.